This T cell receptor (beta chain) comes out of a study of cytomegalovirus exposure and HLA in healthy donors. Study findings and constraints: Equally common other TCR beta chains were less clonally expanded than HLA-associated ones, a later analysis found. About 87% or about 30% of the time was how often most TCR beta V segments were productive, according to an earlier analysis. An analysis was carried out later, and it reportedly showed fewer N-insertions in an Asian-associated ancestry cluster than the roughly 700-donor mean.

Germline CDR1 is SGHRS and CDR2 is YFSETQ. V lost 0 bases to trimming and J lost 4 bases, with 10 bases between them. The CDR3 length is 14 residues. Comments on this clone: Antigen unknown.

The PCR used 60 Vbeta and 13 Jbeta primers. Clones were read by immunoSEQ multiplex PCR, and TCRdb kept only the in-frame ones, dropping some. The data show about 160,000 clones, more than 65% seen once. The sequencing sample was made of PBMCs. This TCR came from a man over 45 in good health and CMV-seropositive. The V call is TRBV5-1, the J call TRBJ2-5; D is uncertain. CDR3 region: CASSLVVSGETQYF. CDR3 sequence (DNA): TGCGCCAGCAGCTTGGTAGTAAGTGGAGAGACCCAGTACTTC.